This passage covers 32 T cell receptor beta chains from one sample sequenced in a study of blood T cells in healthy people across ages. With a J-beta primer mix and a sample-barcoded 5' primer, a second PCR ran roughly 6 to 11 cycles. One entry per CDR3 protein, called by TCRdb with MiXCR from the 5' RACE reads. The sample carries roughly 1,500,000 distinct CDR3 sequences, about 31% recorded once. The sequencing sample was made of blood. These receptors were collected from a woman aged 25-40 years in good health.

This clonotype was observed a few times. The CDR3 DNA follows: TGTGCCAGCAGTGAATTTTGGCTCGGAGTAAACATTCAGTACTTC. Its translation is CASSEFWLGVNIQYF. The genes are TRBV6-1 and TRBJ2-4; D call uncertain. The CDR3 covers 15 residues. The V and J ends lost 2 bases and 6 bases respectively, with 14 bases between them. Germline V gene data show CDR1 as MNHNS and CDR2 as SASEGT.

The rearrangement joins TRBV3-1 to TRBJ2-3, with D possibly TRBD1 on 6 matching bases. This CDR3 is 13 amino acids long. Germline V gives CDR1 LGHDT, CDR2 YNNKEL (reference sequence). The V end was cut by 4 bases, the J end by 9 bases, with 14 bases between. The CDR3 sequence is CASSLETGQTQYF. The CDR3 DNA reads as TGTGCCAGCAGCCTCGAGACAGGACAGACGCAGTATTTT.

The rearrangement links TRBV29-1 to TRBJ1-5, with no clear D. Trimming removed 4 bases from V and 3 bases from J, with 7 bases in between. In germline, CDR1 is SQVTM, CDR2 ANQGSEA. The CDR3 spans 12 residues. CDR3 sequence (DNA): TGCAGCGTTGGGGCTAACAATCAGCCCCAGCATTTT. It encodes CSVGANNQPQHF.

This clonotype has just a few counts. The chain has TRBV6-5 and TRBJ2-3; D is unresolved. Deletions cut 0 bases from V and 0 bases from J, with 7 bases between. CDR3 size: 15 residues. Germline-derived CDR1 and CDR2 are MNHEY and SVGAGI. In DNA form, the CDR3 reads TGTGCCAGCAGTTACTCAGGGCTGAGCACAGATACGCAGTATTTT. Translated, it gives CASSYSGLSTDTQYF.

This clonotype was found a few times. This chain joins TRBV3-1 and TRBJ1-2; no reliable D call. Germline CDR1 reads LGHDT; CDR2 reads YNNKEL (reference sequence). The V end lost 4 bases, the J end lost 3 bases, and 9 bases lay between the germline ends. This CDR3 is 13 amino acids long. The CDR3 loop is CASSPLGYYGYTF. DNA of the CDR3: TGTGCCAGCAGCCCCCTTGGCTACTATGGCTACACCTTC.

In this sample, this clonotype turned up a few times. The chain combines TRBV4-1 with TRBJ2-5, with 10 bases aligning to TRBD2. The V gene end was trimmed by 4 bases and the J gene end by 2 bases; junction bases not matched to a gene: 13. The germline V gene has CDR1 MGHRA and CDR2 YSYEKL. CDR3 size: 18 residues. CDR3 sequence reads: CASSPSGVASGGQETQYF. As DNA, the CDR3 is TGCGCCAGCAGCCCTTCAGGGGTTGCTAGCGGGGGTCAAGAGACCCAGTACTTC.

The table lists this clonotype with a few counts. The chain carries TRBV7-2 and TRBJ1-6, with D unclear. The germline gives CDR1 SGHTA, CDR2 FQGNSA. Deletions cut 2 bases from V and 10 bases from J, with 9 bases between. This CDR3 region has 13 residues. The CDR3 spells CASSLPVGSPLHF. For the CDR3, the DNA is TGTGCCAGCAGCTTACCTGTCGGGTCACCCCTCCACTTT.

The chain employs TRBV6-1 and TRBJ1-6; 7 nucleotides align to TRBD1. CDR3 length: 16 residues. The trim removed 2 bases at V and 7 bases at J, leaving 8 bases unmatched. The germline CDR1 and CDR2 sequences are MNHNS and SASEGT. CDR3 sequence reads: CASSELTGLNNSPLHF. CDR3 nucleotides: TGTGCCAGCAGTGAACTGACAGGGTTGAACAATTCACCCCTCCACTTT.

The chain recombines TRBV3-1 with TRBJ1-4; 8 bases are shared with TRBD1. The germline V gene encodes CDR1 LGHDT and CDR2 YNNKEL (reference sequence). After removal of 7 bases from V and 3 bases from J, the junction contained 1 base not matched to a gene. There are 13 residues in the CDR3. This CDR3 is CASTRGPNEKLFF. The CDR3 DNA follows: TGTGCCAGCACCAGGGGGCCTAATGAAAAACTGTTTTTT. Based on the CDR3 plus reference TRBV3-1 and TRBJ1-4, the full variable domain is DTAVSQTPKYLVTQMGNDKSIKCEQNLGHDTMYWYKQDSKKFLKIMFSYNNKELIINETVPNRFSPKSPDKAHLNLHINSLELGDSAVYFCASTRGPNEKLFFGSGTQLSVL.

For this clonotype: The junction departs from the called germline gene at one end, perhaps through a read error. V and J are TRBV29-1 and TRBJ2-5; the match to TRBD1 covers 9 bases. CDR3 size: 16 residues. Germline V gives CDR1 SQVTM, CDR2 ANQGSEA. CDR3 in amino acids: CSVETKNRGRRETRYF. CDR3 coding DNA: TGCAGCGTTGAGACCAAAAACAGGGGGCGCCGGGAGACCCGGTACTTC.

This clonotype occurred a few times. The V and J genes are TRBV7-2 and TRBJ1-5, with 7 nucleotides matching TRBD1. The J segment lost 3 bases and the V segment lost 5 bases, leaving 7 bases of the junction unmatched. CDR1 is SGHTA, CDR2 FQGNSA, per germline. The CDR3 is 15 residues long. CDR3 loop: CASSPKGAYNQPQHF. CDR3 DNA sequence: TGTGCCAGCAGCCCGAAGGGGGCCTACAATCAGCCCCAGCATTTT.

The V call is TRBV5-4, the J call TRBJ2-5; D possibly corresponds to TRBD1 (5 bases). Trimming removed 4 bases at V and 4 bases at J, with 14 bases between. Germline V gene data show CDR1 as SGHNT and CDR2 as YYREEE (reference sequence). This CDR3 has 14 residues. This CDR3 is CASSPDTLGETQYF. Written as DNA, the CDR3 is TGTGCCAGCAGCCCGGACACGCTTGGAGAGACCCAGTACTTC.

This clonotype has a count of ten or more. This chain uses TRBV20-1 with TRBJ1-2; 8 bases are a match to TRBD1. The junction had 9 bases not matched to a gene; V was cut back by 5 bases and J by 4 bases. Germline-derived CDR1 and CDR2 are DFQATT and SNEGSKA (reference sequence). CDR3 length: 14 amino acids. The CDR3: CSAVDRARGYGYTF. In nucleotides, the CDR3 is TGCAGTGCTGTGGACAGGGCTCGGGGCTATGGCTACACCTTC.

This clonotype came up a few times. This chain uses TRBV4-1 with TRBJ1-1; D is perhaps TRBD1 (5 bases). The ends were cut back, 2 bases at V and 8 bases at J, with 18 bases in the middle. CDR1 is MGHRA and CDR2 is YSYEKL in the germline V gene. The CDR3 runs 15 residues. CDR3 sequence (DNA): TGCGCCAGCAGCCAACCCTCGGGGGGGTCGCAGGAAGCTTTCTTT. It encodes CASSQPSGGSQEAFF.

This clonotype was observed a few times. As DNA, the CDR3 is TGTGCCAGCAGCTTAGACGGGAGGGGGAACAATGAGCAGTTCTTC. Its protein product is CASSLDGRGNNEQFF. The V gene is TRBV7-8, the J gene TRBJ2-1; 8 positions match TRBD2. The CDR3 spans 15 residues. The J segment lost 5 bases and the V segment lost 1 base, leaving 4 bases of the junction unmatched. CDR1 is SGHVS, CDR2 FQNEAQ, per germline.

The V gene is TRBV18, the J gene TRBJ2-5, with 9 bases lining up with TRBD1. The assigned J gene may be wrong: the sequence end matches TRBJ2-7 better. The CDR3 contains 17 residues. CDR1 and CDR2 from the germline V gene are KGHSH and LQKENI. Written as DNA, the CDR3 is TGTGCCAGCTCACCCTGGCCTTATGGGACAGGGAAGGACGAGCAGTACTTC. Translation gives CASSPWPYGTGKDEQYF.

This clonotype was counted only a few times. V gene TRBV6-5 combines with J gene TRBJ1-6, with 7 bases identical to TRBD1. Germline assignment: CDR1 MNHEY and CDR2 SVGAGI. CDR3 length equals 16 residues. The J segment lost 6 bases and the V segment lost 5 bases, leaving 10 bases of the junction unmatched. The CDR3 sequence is CASSTLTGTANSPLHF. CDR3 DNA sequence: TGTGCCAGCAGTACTCTAACCGGGACAGCTAATTCACCCCTCCACTTT.

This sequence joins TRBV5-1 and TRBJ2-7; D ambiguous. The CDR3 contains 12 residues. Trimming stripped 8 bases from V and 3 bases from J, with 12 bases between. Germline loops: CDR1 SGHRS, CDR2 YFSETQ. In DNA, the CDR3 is TGCGCCAGACGACCCCGGAGCTACGAGCAGTACTTC. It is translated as CARRPRSYEQYF.

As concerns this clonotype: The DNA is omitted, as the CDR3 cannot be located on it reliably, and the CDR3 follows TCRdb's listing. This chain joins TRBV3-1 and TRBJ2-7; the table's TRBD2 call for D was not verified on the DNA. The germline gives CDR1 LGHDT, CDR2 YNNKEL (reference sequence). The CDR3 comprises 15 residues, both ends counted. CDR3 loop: CASSQSSYFGETQYF.

CDR3 in amino acids: CASSLGGNFYNEQFF. The CDR3, as DNA: TGTGCCAGCAGCTTAGGGGGTAATTTTTACAATGAGCAGTTCTTC. This chain joins TRBV7-3 and TRBJ2-1; tentatively, D is TRBD1 or TRBD2 (5 bases each). Germline CDR1 is SGHTA and CDR2 is FQGTGA. With 2 bases removed from V and 4 bases from J, the gap between germline ends came to 12 bases. The CDR3 contains 15 residues.

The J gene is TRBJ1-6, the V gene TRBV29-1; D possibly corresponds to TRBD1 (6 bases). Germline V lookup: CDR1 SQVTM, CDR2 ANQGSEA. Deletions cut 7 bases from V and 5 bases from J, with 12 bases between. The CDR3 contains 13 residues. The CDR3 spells CSASQGNNSPLHF. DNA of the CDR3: TGCAGCGCATCACAGGGTAATAATTCACCCCTCCACTTT.

The CDR3 loop is CASSQEAGGWETQYF. CDR3 coding DNA: TGTGCCAGCAGCCAAGAAGCGGGGGGTTGGGAGACCCAGTACTTC. The chain recombines TRBV5-5 with TRBJ2-5, with 9 bases that match TRBD2. The CDR3 has 15 residues. Germline assignment: CDR1 SGHKS and CDR2 YYEKEE (reference sequence). V trimming: 4 bases; J trimming: 5 bases; junction bases outside the gene matches: 9.

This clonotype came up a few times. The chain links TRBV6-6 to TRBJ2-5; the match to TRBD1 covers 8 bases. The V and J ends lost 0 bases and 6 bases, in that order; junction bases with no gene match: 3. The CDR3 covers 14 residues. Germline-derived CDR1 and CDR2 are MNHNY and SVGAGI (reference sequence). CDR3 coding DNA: TGTGCCAGCAGTTACTCGACAGGGGCCAAGACCCAGTACTTC. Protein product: CASSYSTGAKTQYF.

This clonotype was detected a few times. In DNA, the CDR3 is TGTGCCACCAGCAGAGATTGGGGGGACAGGCGGCTGGATCAGCCCCAGCATTTT. It yields the protein CATSRDWGDRRLDQPQHF. This chain links TRBV15 with TRBJ1-5; TRBD1 matches 8 bases. The CDR3 totals 18 residues. V lost 0 bases and J lost 5; bases outside the gene matches: 12. The germline V gene encodes CDR1 LNHNV and CDR2 YYDKDF (reference sequence).

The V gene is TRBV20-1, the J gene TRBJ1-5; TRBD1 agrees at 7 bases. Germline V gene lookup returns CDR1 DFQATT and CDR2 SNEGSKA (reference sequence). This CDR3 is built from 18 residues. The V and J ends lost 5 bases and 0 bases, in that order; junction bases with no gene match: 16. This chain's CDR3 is CSAYALLTGPLSNQPQHF. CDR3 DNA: TGCAGTGCTTACGCTTTATTGACAGGGCCACTTAGCAATCAGCCCCAGCATTTT.

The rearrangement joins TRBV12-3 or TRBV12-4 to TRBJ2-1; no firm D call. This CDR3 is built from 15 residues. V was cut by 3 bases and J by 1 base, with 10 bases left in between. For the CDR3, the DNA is TGTGCCAGCAGTTTTGGCAGCTTTTCCTACAATGAGCAGTTCTTC. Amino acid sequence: CASSFGSFSYNEQFF.

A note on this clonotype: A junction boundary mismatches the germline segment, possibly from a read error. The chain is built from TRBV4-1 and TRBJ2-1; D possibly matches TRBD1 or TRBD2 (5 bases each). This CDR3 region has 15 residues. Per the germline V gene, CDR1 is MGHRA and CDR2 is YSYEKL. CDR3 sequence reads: CTSSLPSRDHNEQFF. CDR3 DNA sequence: TGCACCAGCAGCCTCCCCTCCCGGGACCACAATGAGCAGTTCTTC.

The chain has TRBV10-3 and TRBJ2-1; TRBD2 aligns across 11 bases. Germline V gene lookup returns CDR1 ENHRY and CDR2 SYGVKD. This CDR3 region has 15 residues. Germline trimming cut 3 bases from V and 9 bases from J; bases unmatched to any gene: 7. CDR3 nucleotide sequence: TGTGCCATCAGTGATAGTTCTAGCGGGAGGTCTGAGCAGTTCTTC. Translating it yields CAISDSSSGRSEQFF.

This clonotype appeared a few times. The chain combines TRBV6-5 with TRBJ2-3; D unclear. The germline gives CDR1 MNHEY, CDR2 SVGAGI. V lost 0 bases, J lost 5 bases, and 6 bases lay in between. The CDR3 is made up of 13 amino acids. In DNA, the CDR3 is TGTGCCAGCAGTTACTCGTTTCTAGATACGCAGTATTTT. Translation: CASSYSFLDTQYF.

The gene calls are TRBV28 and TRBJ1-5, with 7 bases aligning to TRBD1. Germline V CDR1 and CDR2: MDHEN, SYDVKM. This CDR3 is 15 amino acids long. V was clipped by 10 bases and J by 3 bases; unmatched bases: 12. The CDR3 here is CATVSGQVDNQPQHF. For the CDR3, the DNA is TGTGCCACCGTTTCAGGACAGGTCGACAATCAGCCCCAGCATTTT.

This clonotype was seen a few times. The CDR3 spells CASSSFRGDTQYF. The CDR3 DNA follows: TGTGCCAGCAGCTCGTTCAGGGGAGATACGCAGTATTTT. This chain uses TRBV11-2 with TRBJ2-3; maybe TRBD1 (6 bases). This CDR3 comprises 13 residues. Germline V lookup: CDR1 SGHAT, CDR2 FQNNGV. V shed 4 bases and J shed 5 bases, with 10 bases lying between them.

The chain's CDR3 is CAISRSRADVQYF. The CDR3 bases are TGTGCCATCTCGAGGTCCAGAGCAGATGTGCAGTATTTT. The rearrangement links TRBV12-3 or TRBV12-4 to TRBJ2-3; D is unresolved. Trimming removed 10 bases at V and 11 bases at J, with 22 bases between. The CDR3 totals 13 residues.